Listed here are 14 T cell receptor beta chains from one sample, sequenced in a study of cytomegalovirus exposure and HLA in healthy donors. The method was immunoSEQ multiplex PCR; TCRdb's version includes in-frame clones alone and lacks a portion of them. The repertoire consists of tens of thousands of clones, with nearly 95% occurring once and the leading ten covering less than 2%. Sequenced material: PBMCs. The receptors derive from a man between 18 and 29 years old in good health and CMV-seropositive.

The CDR3 nucleotides read TGTGCCAGTAGTATCATACAGGGGATAGGAAATCAGCCCCAGCATTTT. Translating gives CASSIIQGIGNQPQHF. The chain carries TRBV19 and TRBJ1-5; 7 bases are shared with TRBD1. The germline V gene has CDR1 LNHDA and CDR2 SQIVND (reference sequence). This CDR3 region has 16 residues. V shed 3 bases and J 4 bases; nucleotides not matched to a gene: 9.

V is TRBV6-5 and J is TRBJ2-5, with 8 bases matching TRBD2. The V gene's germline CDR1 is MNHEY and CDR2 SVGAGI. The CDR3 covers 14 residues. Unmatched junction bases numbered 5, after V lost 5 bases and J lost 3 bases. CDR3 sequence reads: CASSMVSGEETQYF. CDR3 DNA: TGTGCCAGCAGTATGGTTAGCGGGGAAGAGACCCAGTACTTC.

CDR3 amino acids: CASRLLGTSGRYEQYF. The CDR3 nucleotides are TGTGCCAGCAGACTCCTGGGGACTAGCGGGAGATACGAGCAGTACTTC. The genes are TRBV7-8 and TRBJ2-7, with 14 bases lining up with TRBD2. The trim removed 6 bases at V and 4 bases at J, leaving 8 bases unmatched. CDR3 size: 16 residues. CDR1 SGHVS and CDR2 FQNEAQ come from the germline V gene. The full variable domain, its missing parts supplied by reference TRBV7-8 and TRBJ2-7, is GAGVSQSPRYKVAKRGQDVALRCDPISGHVSLFWYQQALGQGPEFLTYFQNEAQLDKSGLPSDRFFAERPEGSVSTLKIQRTQQEDSAVYLCASRLLGTSGRYEQYFGPGTRLTVT.

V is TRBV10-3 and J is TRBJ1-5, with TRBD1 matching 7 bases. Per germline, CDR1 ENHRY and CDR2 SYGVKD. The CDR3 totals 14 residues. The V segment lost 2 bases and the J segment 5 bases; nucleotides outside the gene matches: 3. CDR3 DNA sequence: TGTGCCATCAGTGAGGAGGGGGCGGATCAGCCCCAGCATTTT. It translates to CAISEEGADQPQHF.

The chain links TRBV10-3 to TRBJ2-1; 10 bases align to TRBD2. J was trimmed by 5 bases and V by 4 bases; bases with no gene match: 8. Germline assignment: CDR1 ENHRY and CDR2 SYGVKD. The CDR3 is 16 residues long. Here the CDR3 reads CAISGTSGALDNEQFF. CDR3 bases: TGTGCCATCAGTGGGACTAGCGGAGCACTAGACAATGAGCAGTTCTTC.

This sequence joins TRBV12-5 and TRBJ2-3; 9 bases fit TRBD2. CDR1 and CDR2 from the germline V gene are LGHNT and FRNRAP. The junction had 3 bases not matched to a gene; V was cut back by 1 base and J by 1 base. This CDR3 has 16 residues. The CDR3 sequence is CASGLARTSGTDTQYF. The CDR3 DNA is TGTGCTAGTGGTTTGGCAAGGACTAGCGGCACAGATACGCAGTATTTT.

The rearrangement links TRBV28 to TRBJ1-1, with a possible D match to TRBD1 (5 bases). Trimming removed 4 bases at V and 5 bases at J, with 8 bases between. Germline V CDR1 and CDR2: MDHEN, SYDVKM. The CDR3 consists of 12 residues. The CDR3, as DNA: TGTGCCAGCAGTTCGGAGGGGACTGAAGCTTTCTTT. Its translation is CASSSEGTEAFF.

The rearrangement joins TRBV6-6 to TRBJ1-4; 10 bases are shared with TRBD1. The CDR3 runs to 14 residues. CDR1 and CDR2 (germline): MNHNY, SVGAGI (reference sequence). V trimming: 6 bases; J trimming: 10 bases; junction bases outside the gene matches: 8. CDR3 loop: CASSRDRGRGKLFF. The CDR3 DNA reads TGTGCCAGCAGCCGAGACAGGGGGCGTGGAAAACTGTTTTTT.

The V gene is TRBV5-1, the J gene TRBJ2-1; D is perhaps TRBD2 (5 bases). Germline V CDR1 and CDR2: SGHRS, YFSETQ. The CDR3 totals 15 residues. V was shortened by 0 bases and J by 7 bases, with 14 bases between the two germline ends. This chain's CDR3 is CASSLALVLGNEQFF. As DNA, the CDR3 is TGCGCCAGCAGCTTGGCACTAGTCCTGGGGAATGAGCAGTTCTTC.

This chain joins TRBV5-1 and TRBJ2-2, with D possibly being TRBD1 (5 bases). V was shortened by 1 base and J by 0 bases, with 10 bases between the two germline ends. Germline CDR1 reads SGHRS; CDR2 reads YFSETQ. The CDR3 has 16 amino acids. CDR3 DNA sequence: TGCGCCAGCAGCTTGAATGCAGGGACGAACACCGGGGAGCTGTTTTTT. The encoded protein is CASSLNAGTNTGELFF.

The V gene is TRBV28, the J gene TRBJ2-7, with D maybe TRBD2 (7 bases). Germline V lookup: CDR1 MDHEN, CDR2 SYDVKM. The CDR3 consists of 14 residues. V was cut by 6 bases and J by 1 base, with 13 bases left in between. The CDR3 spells CASRGHSGSYEQYF. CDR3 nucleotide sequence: TGTGCCAGCAGGGGACATAGCGGGTCCTACGAGCAGTACTTC.

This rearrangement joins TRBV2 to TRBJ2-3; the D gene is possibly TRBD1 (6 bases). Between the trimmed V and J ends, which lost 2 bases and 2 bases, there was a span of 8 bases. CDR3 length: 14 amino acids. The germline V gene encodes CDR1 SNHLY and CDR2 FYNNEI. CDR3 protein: CASSERQVTDTQYF. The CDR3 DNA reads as TGTGCCAGCAGTGAAAGACAGGTCACAGATACGCAGTATTTT.

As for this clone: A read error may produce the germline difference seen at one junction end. This CDR3 reads CASFPEPRSSEQYF. The CDR3 nucleotides read TGCGCCAGCTTCCCGGAGCCAAGGTCCTCCGAGCAGTACTTC. This chain links TRBV5-1 with TRBJ2-7; D gene uncertain. Per germline, CDR1 SGHRS and CDR2 YFSETQ. This CDR3 is 14 amino acids long. Combining the CDR3 with reference TRBV5-1 and TRBJ2-7 gives the whole variable domain KAGVTQTPRYLIKTRGQQVTLSCSPISGHRSVSWYQQTPGQGLQFLFEYFSETQRNKGNFPGRFSGRQFSNSRSEMNVSTLELGDSALYLCASFPEPRSSEQYFGPGTRLTVT.

The CDR3 protein is CASSTRQGEGNTIYF. DNA of the CDR3: TGTGCCAGCAGTACCCGACAGGGGGAAGGAAACACCATATATTTT. The gene calls are TRBV6-5 and TRBJ1-3, with TRBD1 matching 9 bases. Germline CDR1 and CDR2: MNHEY and SVGAGI. This CDR3 has 15 amino acids. V was pared by 5 bases and J by 4 bases, with 6 bases of the junction left unmatched.